This TCR beta chain came from a study of T-cell memory formation after mild COVID-19. Researchers used 5'RACE with constant-segment primers to make TCR alpha and TCR beta cDNA libraries that carry sample barcodes and UMIs. In TCRdb, the 5' RACE reads were re-called with MiXCR into one record per CDR3 protein. The table has 55,000 to 65,000 distinct CDR3 sequences, more than 8% seen once. The V end was cut by 7 bases, the J end by 5 bases, with 17 bases between. CDR1 is SGHRS, CDR2 YFSETQ, per germline. There are 14 residues in the CDR3. The receptor was derived from a man aged 18 to 29 who had mild COVID-19 (a few samples of this study predate the infection). Cell type and time point are not known. Sequences were obtained from PBMCs or a T cell subset sorted from them (not recorded which). The V call is TRBV5-1, the J call TRBJ2-3; unclear D gene. The CDR3 here is CASCQGPPVDTQYF. CDR3 DNA: TGCGCCAGCTGCCAAGGGCCTCCCGTAGATACGCAGTATTTT. Supplemented by reference TRBV5-1 and TRBJ2-3, the full variable domain reads KAGVTQTPRYLIKTRGQQVTLSCSPISGHRSVSWYQQTPGQGLQFLFEYFSETQRNKGNFPGRFSGRQFSNSRSEMNVSTLELGDSALYLCASCQGPPVDTQYFGPGTRLTVL.